These 32 T cell receptor beta chains share one sample of origin, sequenced in a study of shared clonotypes between healthy human individuals. Using immunoSEQ multiplex PCR, the repertoire was profiled, and TCRdb retains in-frame clones only, with some absent. The sample has roughly 500,000 clones, 79% seen once. The sequencing sample was made of PBMCs. The receptors originated from a woman aged 40 to 50 in good health. Some clones in this sample may be carry-over from other donors' samples.

This rearrangement joins TRBV7-8 to TRBJ1-2; D not certain. The CDR3 loop spans 12 amino acids. CDR1 and CDR2 from the germline V gene are SGHVS and FQNEAQ. With 4 bases removed from V and 8 bases from J, the gap between germline ends came to 11 bases. This CDR3 is CASSWGALGYTF. The DNA for the CDR3 is TGTGCCAGCAGCTGGGGAGCTTTGGGCTACACCTTC.

This clone was counted between two and nine times. The chain links TRBV21-1 to TRBJ2-1; the DNA was not compared with TRBD1, the D call given in the table. TRBV21-1 is given as a pseudogene. The CDR3 covers 16 residues. The CDR3 DNA sequence: TGTGCCAGCACCCGCGACCCAGGGGGCTTTCCCAATGAGCAGTTCTTC. This gives the protein CASTRDPGGFPNEQFF.

The chain carries TRBV19 and TRBJ2-1; 12 positions match TRBD2. This CDR3 is built from 16 residues. V shed 3 bases and J 1 base; nucleotides not matched to a gene: 1. Germline V gene sequence: CDR1 LNHDA, CDR2 SQIVND (reference sequence). CDR3 in DNA: TGTGCCAGTAGTATGACTAGCGGGAGTTCCTACAATGAGCAGTTCTTC. Encoded protein: CASSMTSGSSYNEQFF.

This sequence joins TRBV28 and TRBJ2-1, with D possibly being TRBD1 (6 bases). The CDR3 totals 14 residues. V was trimmed by 5 bases and J by 7 bases, leaving 15 bases between them. Looked up from germline, CDR1 is MDHEN and CDR2 is SYDVKM. CDR3 nucleotides: TGTGCCAGCAGTCCCTGGACAGAGAGTAATGAGCAGTTCTTC. Amino acid sequence: CASSPWTESNEQFF.

The gene calls are TRBV5-1 and TRBJ1-5; weak D call: TRBD1 (6 bases). Germline loops: CDR1 SGHRS, CDR2 YFSETQ. CDR3 size: 15 residues. The V end was cut by 0 bases, the J end by 1 base, with 8 bases between. This CDR3 reads CASSLGGGSNQPQHF. CDR3 DNA: TGCGCCAGCAGCTTGGGAGGGGGGAGCAATCAGCCCCAGCATTTT.

The chain joins TRBV4-3 to TRBJ1-1; no definite D call. Germline V CDR1 and CDR2: LGHNA, YSLEER. There are 16 residues in the CDR3. Trimming pared 0 bases from V and 1 base from J, leaving 12 bases between. CDR3 in amino acids: CASSQDEPTENTEAFF. Written as DNA, the CDR3 is TGCGCCAGCAGCCAAGATGAACCAACAGAGAACACTGAAGCTTTCTTT.

The chain employs TRBV11-2 and TRBJ2-1, with D maybe TRBD1 (5 bases). This CDR3 has 14 amino acids. Germline V gene sequence: CDR1 SGHAT, CDR2 FQNNGV. Between the trimmed V and J ends, which lost 0 bases and 4 bases, there was a span of 7 bases. CDR3 nucleotide sequence: TGTGCCAGCAGCTTAGAGGGGCAGTACAATGAGCAGTTCTTC. Amino acids: CASSLEGQYNEQFF.

Note on this clone: Other DNA variants within this sample encode the same CDR3. The chain joins TRBV5-4 to TRBJ2-3; TRBD2 is a possible D gene (5 bases). Germline values: CDR1 SGHNT, CDR2 YYREEE (reference sequence). V lost 0 bases and J lost 5, with 10 bases in between. The CDR3 length is 14 residues. Written as DNA, the CDR3 is TGTGCCAGCAGCTTGGCCCAGGCGGGAGATACGCAGTATTTT. Translating it yields CASSLAQAGDTQYF.

The genes are TRBV30 and TRBJ1-4; 7 positions agree with TRBD1. V shed 3 bases, J shed 5 bases, and the junction held 6 bases outside the gene matches. Per germline, CDR1 GTSNPN and CDR2 SVGIG (reference sequence). This CDR3 comprises 14 residues. The CDR3 DNA reads as TGTGCCTGGAGCGGGGACAGATCAAATGAAAAACTGTTTTTT. Translated, it gives CAWSGDRSNEKLFF.

This chain links TRBV18 with TRBJ1-2; D not resolved. Trimming removed 2 bases at V and 2 bases at J, with 12 bases between. Germline V gives CDR1 KGHSH, CDR2 LQKENI. This CDR3 comprises 15 residues. The CDR3 bases are TGTGCCAGCTCACCAGGTAGCTACACCAACTATGGCTACACCTTC. This translates into CASSPGSYTNYGYTF.

V and J are TRBV7-8 and TRBJ1-1; D remains ambiguous. The CDR3 has 15 residues. V was pared by 3 bases and J by 7 bases, with 18 bases between. The germline V gene has CDR1 SGHVS and CDR2 FQNEAQ. The CDR3 here is CASSFGTAQHSEAFF. CDR3 in DNA: TGTGCCAGCAGCTTCGGAACCGCCCAACATAGTGAAGCTTTCTTT.

The chain is built from TRBV5-6 and TRBJ1-4; D gene ambiguous. Per germline, CDR1 SGHDT and CDR2 YYEEEE. V was shortened by 4 bases and J by 7 bases, with 8 bases between the two germline ends. This CDR3 is 12 amino acids long. CDR3 residues: CASSRRGEKLFF. CDR3 coding DNA: TGTGCCAGCAGCCGCCGAGGTGAAAAACTGTTTTTT. Supplemented by reference TRBV5-6 and TRBJ1-4, the full variable domain reads DAGVTQSPTHLIKTRGQQVTLRCSPKSGHDTVSWYQQALGQGPQFIFQYYEEEERQRGNFPDRFSGHQFPNYSSELNVNALLLGDSALYLCASSRRGEKLFFGSGTQLSVL.

This chain joins TRBV10-2 and TRBJ1-1; 8 nucleotides line up with TRBD1. Germline V lookup: CDR1 WSHSY, CDR2 SAAADI. CDR3 size: 14 residues. V was clipped by 2 bases and J by 6 bases; unmatched bases: 5. The DNA for the CDR3 is TGCGCCAGCAGTGAGAGACGACAGGGGTCTGAAGCTTTCTTT. Translated, it gives CASSERRQGSEAFF.

This clone occurred a few times. The rearrangement joins TRBV30 to TRBJ2-5; D unclear. The V end was cut by 0 bases, the J end by 2 bases, with 7 bases between. This CDR3 comprises 13 residues. The germline gives CDR1 GTSNPN, CDR2 SVGIG (reference sequence). The CDR3, as DNA: TGTGCCTGGAGTGTTGGCCGACAAGAGACCCAGTACTTC. Translating it yields CAWSVGRQETQYF.

In this sample, this clone turned up once. V usage is TRBV5-1 and J usage is TRBJ2-5; 14 bases are shared with TRBD2. Per germline, CDR1 SGHRS and CDR2 YFSETQ. The CDR3 extends over 16 amino acids. Germline trimming cut 3 bases from V and 5 bases from J; bases unmatched to any gene: 6. The CDR3 is CASSWRLAGGFETQYF. CDR3 bases: TGCGCCAGCAGCTGGCGACTAGCGGGAGGGTTCGAGACCCAGTACTTC.

This clone was seen only once. The CDR3 DNA sequence: TGTGCCAGCAGCCCCTATGGGACAGGCCGAGTAGCTTTCTTT. This encodes CASSPYGTGRVAFF. This chain connects TRBV7-9 to TRBJ1-1, with TRBD1 identical over 8 bases. J was trimmed by 10 bases and V by 5 bases; bases with no gene match: 12. The germline gives CDR1 SEHNR, CDR2 FQNEAQ (reference sequence). The CDR3 runs 14 residues. Supplemented by reference TRBV7-9 and TRBJ1-1, the full variable domain reads DTGVSQNPRHKITKRGQNVTFRCDPISEHNRLYWYRQTLGQGPEFLTYFQNEAQLEKSRLLSDRFSAERPKGSFSTLEIQRTEQGDSAMYLCASSPYGTGRVAFFGQGTRLTVV.

The chain recombines TRBV6-7 with TRBJ2-7; TRBD2 matches 11 bases. TRBV6-7 is treated as an ORF (open reading frame) with a function not yet certain. This CDR3 is built from 19 residues. V lost 6 bases to trimming and J lost 4 bases; unmatched junction nucleotides: 20. CDR3 sequence reads: CASRPPSQLAGEEVYEQYF. The CDR3 nucleotides are TGTGCCAGCAGACCACCCTCCCAACTAGCGGGAGAGGAAGTATACGAGCAGTACTTC.

This chain links TRBV7-9 with TRBJ1-2; 7 bases are a match to TRBD1. This CDR3 has 14 amino acids. Germline CDR1 reads SEHNR; CDR2 reads FQNEAQ (reference sequence). V shed 5 bases and J 4 bases; nucleotides not matched to a gene: 7. The CDR3 DNA reads as TGTGCCAGCAGCCCGGGACAGAATCTCTATGGCTACACCTTC. It codes for CASSPGQNLYGYTF.

The table lists this clone with a few counts. V and J are TRBV28 and TRBJ1-2, with 7 bases that match TRBD1. The trim removed 5 bases at V and 6 bases at J, leaving 9 bases unmatched. Germline V CDR1 and CDR2: MDHEN, SYDVKM. The CDR3 loop spans 14 amino acids. The CDR3 nucleotides are TGTGCCAGCAGTGAAGGGGGCGAATCGGATGGCTACACCTTC. This sequence encodes CASSEGGESDGYTF.

This clone is a singleton in its sample. The chain recombines TRBV7-9 with TRBJ2-7; D tentatively reads TRBD1 or TRBD2 (5 bases each). The CDR3 length is 14 residues. The V end was cut by 5 bases, the J end by 7 bases, with 18 bases between. Germline loops: CDR1 SEHNR, CDR2 FQNEAQ (reference sequence). Here the CDR3 reads CASSPRQQRREQYF. In nucleotides, the CDR3 is TGTGCCAGCAGCCCTAGACAGCAAAGGAGGGAGCAGTACTTC.

The chain recombines TRBV28 with TRBJ2-7; TRBD2 aligns across 9 bases. Germline V CDR1 and CDR2: MDHEN, SYDVKM. After removal of 7 bases from V and 7 bases from J, the junction contained 8 bases not matched to a gene. The CDR3 covers 13 residues. CDR3: CASMVAGVREQYF. The DNA for the CDR3 is TGTGCCAGCATGGTAGCGGGAGTGAGGGAGCAGTACTTC. The entire variable domain, with the rest obtained from reference TRBV28 and TRBJ2-7, is as follows: DVKVTQSSRYLVKRTGEKVFLECVQDMDHENMFWYRQDPGLGLRLIYFSYDVKMKEKGDIPEGYSVSREKKERFSLILESASTNQTSMYLCASMVAGVREQYFGPGTRLTVT.

In its sample, this clone was seen a few times. As DNA, the CDR3 is TGTGCCATCAGTGAGTCGGGACTAGCGGTGAACACCGGGGAGCTGTTTTTT. As protein: CAISESGLAVNTGELFF. The J gene is TRBJ2-2, the V gene TRBV10-3; 11 nucleotides match TRBD2. After removal of 0 bases from V and 1 base from J, the junction contained 1 base not matched to a gene. This CDR3 is built from 17 residues. CDR1 and CDR2 (germline): ENHRY, SYGVKD.

The gene calls are TRBV9 and TRBJ2-1; 7 bases are a match to TRBD2. The J segment lost 10 bases and the V segment lost 0 bases, leaving 16 bases of the junction unmatched. Germline assignment: CDR1 SGDLS and CDR2 YYNGEE. The CDR3 runs 17 residues. CDR3 protein: CASSVGVREGLTVEQFF. The DNA of the CDR3 is TGTGCCAGCAGCGTAGGAGTCAGGGAGGGGCTAACAGTAGAGCAGTTCTTC.

The gene calls are TRBV18 and TRBJ2-2; D gene ambiguous. CDR1 is KGHSH, CDR2 LQKENI, per germline. CDR3 size: 16 residues. With 0 bases removed from V and 4 bases from J, the gap between germline ends came to 12 bases. DNA for the CDR3: TGTGCCAGCTCACCACCCTCAACCCTATTCACCGGGGAGCTGTTTTTT. Translated: CASSPPSTLFTGELFF.

This clone was seen once. The chain carries TRBV15 and TRBJ2-3; the match to TRBD2 covers 15 bases. Germline lookup yields CDR1 LNHNV and CDR2 YYDKDF (reference sequence). The CDR3 consists of 15 residues. Losses at the gene ends were 3 bases for V and 6 bases for J; bases not matched to a gene: 1. The CDR3 DNA follows: TGTGCCACCAGCAGTGGGACTAGCGGGGGGGATACGCAGTATTTT. This encodes CATSSGTSGGDTQYF. Variable domain in full (rest from reference TRBV15 and TRBJ2-3): DAMVIQNPRYQVTQFGKPVTLSCSQTLNHNVMYWYQQKSSQAPKLLFHYYDKDFNNEADTPDNFQSRRPNTSFCFLDIRSPGLGDTAMYLCATSSGTSGGDTQYFGPGTRLTVL.

With regard to this clone: Within the sample, other DNA sequences also encode this same CDR3. V and J are TRBV2 and TRBJ2-7; 12 bases match TRBD2. The CDR3 covers 15 residues. The V segment lost 1 base and the J segment 3 bases; nucleotides outside the gene matches: 1. The germline gives CDR1 SNHLY, CDR2 FYNNEI. The CDR3 sequence is CASSEGLAGVYEQYF. The CDR3 nucleotides read TGTGCCAGCAGTGAAGGACTAGCGGGAGTCTACGAGCAGTACTTC.

The rearrangement links TRBV7-2 to TRBJ2-3; D remains ambiguous. The germline gives CDR1 SGHTA, CDR2 FQGNSA. The CDR3 sequence is 14 residues long. Trimming left V 8 bases short and J 0 bases short, with 12 bases between. The CDR3 reads CASFRDTSTDTQYF. As DNA, the CDR3 is TGTGCCAGCTTCCGAGACACTAGCACAGATACGCAGTATTTT.

The chain couples TRBV4-1 to TRBJ1-6; 9 nucleotides align to TRBD1. The CDR3 contains 14 residues. The germline V gene has CDR1 MGHRA and CDR2 YSYEKL. V dropped 6 bases and J dropped 6; count of bases not matched to a gene: 3. The CDR3 reads CASSKTGGNSPLHF. The CDR3 DNA follows: TGCGCCAGCAGTAAGACAGGGGGTAATTCACCCCTCCACTTT.

The chain recombines TRBV2 with TRBJ1-5; D is undetermined. V was trimmed by 4 bases and J by 0 bases, leaving 7 bases between them. Germline V lookup: CDR1 SNHLY, CDR2 FYNNEI. The CDR3 loop spans 14 amino acids. For the CDR3, the DNA is TGTGCCAGCAGTGTTAGAGTTAGCAATCAGCCCCAGCATTTT. It specifies CASSVRVSNQPQHF.

The J gene is TRBJ2-1, the V gene TRBV4-1, with a weak D call TRBD2 (6 bases). The CDR3 spans 15 residues. Trimming removed 2 bases at V and 2 bases at J, with 10 bases between. Germline values: CDR1 MGHRA, CDR2 YSYEKL. The CDR3 DNA sequence: TGCGCCAGCAGCCAACCAAGCGGGCCCTACAATGAGCAGTTCTTC. This codes for CASSQPSGPYNEQFF.

Details on this clone: Given the absence of the conserved phenylalanine or tryptophan at the CDR3 end, a read error is likely. V usage is TRBV29-1 and J usage is TRBJ1-1; D is undetermined. This CDR3 spans 11 amino acids. The germline V gene encodes CDR1 SQVTM and CDR2 ANQGSEA. V lost 4 bases and J lost 8, with 11 bases in between. For the CDR3, the DNA is TGCAGCGTTGCCCGAGGCACCGAAGCTTTCTCT. Translation gives CSVARGTEAFS.

Ten or more counts support this clone. The genes are TRBV28 and TRBJ2-1; TRBD2 agrees at 12 bases. This CDR3 contains 14 residues. Germline CDR1 reads MDHEN; CDR2 reads SYDVKM. V lost 6 bases, J lost 8 bases, and 5 bases stayed unmatched. CDR3 DNA sequence: TGTGCCAGCAGGGCTAGCGGGAGGGGGGATGAGCAGTTCTTC. Its translation: CASRASGRGDEQFF.